This entry lists 4 T cell receptor beta chains sequenced from one sample in a study of T cells in Graves' hyperthyroidism and ophthalmopathy. Using RNA transcripts as the source, TCR beta CDR3 regions were amplified. A first-round RT-PCR of the TCR CDR3 used the HTBI primer set. TCRdb ran MiXCR on the multiplex PCR reads and lists one entry per CDR3 protein. The profile shows over 650,000 distinct CDR3 sequences, around 17% of them singletons. Sequencing used blood. Receptors originate from a man between 18 and 29 years old with Graves' hyperthyroidism.

The table lists this clonotype with many counts. The rearrangement uses TRBV7-3 and TRBJ2-7; D possibly corresponds to TRBD1 (5 bases). Germline CDR1 is SGHTA and CDR2 is FQGTGA. This CDR3 spans 13 amino acids. Trimming took off 5 bases at V and 4 bases at J, with 12 bases between the two ends. CDR3 loop: CASSPYQGYEQYF. In DNA, the CDR3 is TGTGCCAGCAGCCCATACCAGGGTTACGAGCAGTACTTC. Drawing the rest from reference TRBV7-3 and TRBJ2-7, the complete variable domain is GAGVSQTPSNKVTEKGKYVELRCDPISGHTALYWYRQSLGQGPEFLIYFQGTGAADDSGLPNDRFFAVRPEGSVSTLKIQRTERGDSAVYLCASSPYQGYEQYFGPGTRLTVT.

This clonotype occurred a few times. The chain combines TRBV27 with TRBJ2-1, with 7 nucleotides matching TRBD2. CDR1 is MNHEY, CDR2 SMNVEV, per germline (reference sequence). The CDR3 sequence is 16 residues long. V was clipped by 2 bases and J by 10 bases; unmatched bases: 14. CDR3 nucleotides: TGTGCCAGCAGTTTAATATACGGGATCCGCGGGGGAGAGCAGTTCTTC. Protein sequence: CASSLIYGIRGGEQFF.

Ten or more counts support this clonotype. The chain combines TRBV5-1 with TRBJ2-7, with 12 bases matching TRBD2. This CDR3 region has 15 residues. V lost 4 bases to trimming and J lost 3 bases; unmatched junction nucleotides: 5. Germline CDR1 reads SGHRS; CDR2 reads YFSETQ. The CDR3 region is CASSLGTSGYYEQYF. CDR3 in DNA: TGCGCCAGCAGCCTCGGGACTAGCGGGTACTACGAGCAGTACTTC. The entire variable domain, with the rest obtained from reference TRBV5-1 and TRBJ2-7, is as follows: KAGVTQTPRYLIKTRGQQVTLSCSPISGHRSVSWYQQTPGQGLQFLFEYFSETQRNKGNFPGRFSGRQFSNSRSEMNVSTLELGDSALYLCASSLGTSGYYEQYFGPGTRLTVT.

This clonotype was counted ten times or more. The V and J genes are TRBV28 and TRBJ1-4, with 7 bases matching TRBD1. CDR3 size: 15 residues. CDR1 and CDR2 from the germline V gene are MDHEN and SYDVKM. V lost 3 bases to trimming and J lost 3 bases; unmatched junction nucleotides: 4. The CDR3, as DNA: TGTGCCAGCAGTTTCCCGCAGGGGGCTAATGAAAAACTGTTTTTT. The encoded protein is CASSFPQGANEKLFF.